This T cell receptor beta chain was found in a study of T cells in Graves' hyperthyroidism and ophthalmopathy. The CDR3 regions of TCR beta were amplified from RNA transcripts. The HTBI set primed first-round TCR CDR3 RT-PCR. MiXCR, run by TCRdb on the multiplex PCR reads, gives a single entry per CDR3 protein. The sample includes over 700,000 distinct CDR3 sequences, roughly 40% of them seen just once. Germline V gene lookup returns CDR1 DFQATT and CDR2 SNEGSKA (reference sequence). Trimming cost V 4 bases and J 0 bases; bases outside gene matches: 8. This CDR3 is built from 15 residues. The TCR comes from a man aged 18 to 29 with Graves' hyperthyroidism. The material sequenced was blood. The chain links TRBV20-1 to TRBJ2-7; 8 bases agree with TRBD2. CDR3 sequence reads: CSAIAIAGSSYEQYF. In DNA, the CDR3 is TGCAGTGCTATCGCCATAGCGGGGAGCTCCTACGAGCAGTACTTC.